Shown below are 4 T cell receptor beta chains from a single sample sequenced in a study of blood T cell repertoires in COVID-19. Assay used: immunoSEQ multiplex PCR; TCRdb lists only in-frame clones, some missing. The data show fewer than 300,000 clones, around 81% seen once. The sample consisted of peripheral blood. Receptors were obtained from a woman in her fifties or sixties with active or convalescent COVID-19.

This chain uses TRBV7-9 with TRBJ2-1; TRBD1 might be the D (5 bases). V was clipped by 5 bases and J by 5 bases, with 16 bases between them. Germline V gene sequence: CDR1 SEHNR, CDR2 FQNEAQ (reference sequence). The CDR3 contains 15 residues. The CDR3 DNA follows: TGTGCCAGCAGCCCGGTAAACCTAGGGGACAATGAGCAGTTCTTC. This gives the protein CASSPVNLGDNEQFF.

The rearrangement links TRBV5-4 to TRBJ2-6; 8 nucleotides align to TRBD1. Germline V lookup: CDR1 SGHNT, CDR2 YYREEE (reference sequence). This CDR3 comprises 18 residues. Losses at the gene ends were 6 bases for V and 0 bases for J; bases not matched to a gene: 11. The DNA for the CDR3 is TGTGCCAGCACCCTTGTGACAGGGGTCCTCTCTGGGGCCAACGTCCTGACTTTC. It is translated as CASTLVTGVLSGANVLTF.

In its sample, this clone was seen once. One end of the junction fails to match germline, which may point to a read error. The chain links TRBV2 to TRBJ2-7; D is unclear. There are 12 residues in the CDR3. CDR1 is SNHLY, CDR2 FYNNEI, per germline. CDR3 nucleotide sequence: TGTGCCAGCAGTGAAACGGCCCAGACTCAGCACTTC. Its protein product is CASSETAQTQHF.

This chain joins TRBV28 and TRBJ1-4; 7 bases map to TRBD1. Germline values: CDR1 MDHEN, CDR2 SYDVKM. Trimming at V came to 4 bases and at J to 0 bases, leaving 5 bases not matched to a gene. This CDR3 has 16 residues. The DNA for the CDR3 is TGTGCCAGCAGTTCGACAGGGATATCAACTAATGAAAAACTGTTTTTT. Its translation: CASSSTGISTNEKLFF.